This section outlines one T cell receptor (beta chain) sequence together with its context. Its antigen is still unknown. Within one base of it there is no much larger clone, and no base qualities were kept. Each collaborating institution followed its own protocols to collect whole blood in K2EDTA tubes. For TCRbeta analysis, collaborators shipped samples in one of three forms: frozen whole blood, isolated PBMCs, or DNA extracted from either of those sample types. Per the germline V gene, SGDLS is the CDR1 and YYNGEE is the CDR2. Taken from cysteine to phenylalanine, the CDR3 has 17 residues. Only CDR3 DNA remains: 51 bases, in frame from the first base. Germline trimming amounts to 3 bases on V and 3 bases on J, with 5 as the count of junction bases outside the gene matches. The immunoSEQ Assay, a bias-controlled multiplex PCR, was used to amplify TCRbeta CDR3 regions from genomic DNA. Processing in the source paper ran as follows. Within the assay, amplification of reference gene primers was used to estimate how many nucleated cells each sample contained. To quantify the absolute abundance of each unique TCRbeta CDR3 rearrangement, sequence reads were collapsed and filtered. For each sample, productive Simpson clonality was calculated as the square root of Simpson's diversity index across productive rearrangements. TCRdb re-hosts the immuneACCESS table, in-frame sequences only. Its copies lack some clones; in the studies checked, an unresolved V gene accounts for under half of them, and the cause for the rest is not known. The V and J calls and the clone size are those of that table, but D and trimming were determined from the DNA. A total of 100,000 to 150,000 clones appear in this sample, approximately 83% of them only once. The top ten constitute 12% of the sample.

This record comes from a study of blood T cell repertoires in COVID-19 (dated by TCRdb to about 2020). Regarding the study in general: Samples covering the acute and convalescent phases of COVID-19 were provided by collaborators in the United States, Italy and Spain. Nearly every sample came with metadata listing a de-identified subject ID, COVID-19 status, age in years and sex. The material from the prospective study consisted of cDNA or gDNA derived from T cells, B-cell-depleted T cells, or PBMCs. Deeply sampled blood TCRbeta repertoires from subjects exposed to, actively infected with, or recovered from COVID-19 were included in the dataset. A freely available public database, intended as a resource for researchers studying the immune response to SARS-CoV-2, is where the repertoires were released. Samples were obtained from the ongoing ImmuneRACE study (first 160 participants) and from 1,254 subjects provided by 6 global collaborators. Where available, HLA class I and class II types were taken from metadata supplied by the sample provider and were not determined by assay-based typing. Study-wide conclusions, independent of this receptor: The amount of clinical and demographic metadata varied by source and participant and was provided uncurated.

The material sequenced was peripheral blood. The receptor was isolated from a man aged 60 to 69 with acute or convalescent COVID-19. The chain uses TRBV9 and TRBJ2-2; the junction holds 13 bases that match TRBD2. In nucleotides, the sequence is TGTGCCAGCAGCGAGCTGGGACTAGCGGGACACACCGGGGAGCTGTTTTTT. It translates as CASSELGLAGHTGELFF.